Listed here are 6 T cell receptor beta chains from one sample, sequenced in a study of T cell responses to AZD1222 COVID-19 vaccine. Produced via immunoSEQ multiplex PCR; TCRdb's table is partial and in-frame only. The sample includes roughly 200,000 clones, just under 95% of them seen just once. Sequencing was performed on peripheral blood, taken 28 days after the second dose of the MenACWY control vaccine. The receptors derive from an adult who received the MenACWY meningococcal vaccine as a control.

CDR3 residues: CASSGGSLAVYNEQFF. As DNA, the CDR3 is TGTGCCAGCAGCGGGGGCAGTTTGGCCGTCTACAATGAGCAGTTCTTC. This chain connects TRBV3-1 (or the pseudogene TRBV3-2) to TRBJ2-1; a weak D match, TRBD1 (6 bases). Trimming cost V 5 bases and J 3 bases, with 17 bases left between them. Germline CDR1 is LGHDT and CDR2 is YNNKEL (reference sequence). The CDR3 is made up of 16 amino acids.

The chain has TRBV5-4 and TRBJ1-2; unclear D gene. Germline loops: CDR1 SGHNT, CDR2 YYREEE (reference sequence). This CDR3 comprises 14 residues. The V and J ends lost 2 bases and 8 bases respectively, with 16 bases between them. CDR3 DNA: TGTGCCAGCAGCTTCCGGGCAGAGACTCAAGGCTACACCTTC. This codes for CASSFRAETQGYTF. The full variable domain, rest sourced from reference TRBV5-4 and TRBJ1-2, is ETGVTQSPTHLIKTRGQQVTLRCSSQSGHNTVSWYQQALGQGPQFIFQYYREEENGRGNFPPRFSGLQFPNYSSELNVNALELDDSALYLCASSFRAETQGYTFGSGTRLTVV.

The chain links TRBV7-2 to TRBJ1-2; D not certain. Germline values: CDR1 SGHTA, CDR2 FQGNSA. CDR3 size: 12 residues. V was pared by 1 base and J by 2 bases, with 2 bases between. CDR3 region: CASSLGNYGYTF. CDR3 nucleotides: TGTGCCAGCAGCTTAGGAAACTATGGCTACACCTTC.

The chain is built from TRBV28 and TRBJ1-1, with 10 bases aligning to TRBD1. Germline V gene lookup returns CDR1 MDHEN and CDR2 SYDVKM. The CDR3 covers 15 residues. Trimming at V came to 6 bases and at J to 7 bases, leaving 11 bases not matched to a gene. For the CDR3, the DNA is TGTGCCAGCAGAGACAGGGGGCGAGGAGGACATGAAGCTTTCTTT. The encoded protein is CASRDRGRGGHEAFF.

The V call is TRBV7-2, the J call TRBJ2-2, with D perhaps matching TRBD2 (5 bases). V was shortened by 3 bases and J by 4 bases, with 9 bases between the two germline ends. CDR1 is SGHTA, CDR2 FQGNSA, per germline. CDR3 length: 14 residues. CDR3 protein: CASSFHSATGELFF. CDR3 nucleotides: TGTGCCAGCAGCTTCCATAGCGCCACCGGGGAGCTGTTTTTT.

The chain employs TRBV19 and TRBJ1-1, with TRBD1 as a possible D gene (5 bases). CDR1 and CDR2 (germline): LNHDA, SQIVND (reference sequence). The CDR3 is 16 residues long. Trimming removed 3 bases at V and 1 base at J, with 15 bases between. The CDR3 coding sequence is TGTGCCAGTAGTATCTGGGCTTCGGGGACGAACACTGAAGCTTTCTTT. Encoded protein: CASSIWASGTNTEAFF. Combining the CDR3 with reference TRBV19 and TRBJ1-1 gives the whole variable domain DGGITQSPKYLFRKEGQNVTLSCEQNLNHDAMYWYRQDPGQGLRLIYYSQIVNDFQKGDIAEGYSVSREKKESFPLTVTSAQKNPTAFYLCASSIWASGTNTEAFFGQGTRLTVV.